These 20 T cell receptor beta chains originate from one sample sequenced in a study of blood T cell repertoires in COVID-19. Produced via immunoSEQ multiplex PCR; TCRdb's table is partial and in-frame only. The sample holds about 200,000 clones, 80% to 90% seen once. Sequencing was carried out using peripheral blood. Receptors were obtained from a woman of 80 years or more with acute or convalescent COVID-19.

The chain is built from TRBV18 and TRBJ1-2, with TRBD1 as a possible D gene (5 bases). The CDR3 covers 16 residues. V lost 0 bases, J lost 4 bases, and 15 bases lay in between. Germline lookup yields CDR1 KGHSH and CDR2 LQKENI. CDR3 sequence: CASSPPGQGSSYGYTF. The DNA of the CDR3 is TGTGCCAGCTCACCACCGGGTCAGGGAAGCAGCTATGGCTACACCTTC.

The J gene is TRBJ2-3, the V gene TRBV9; weak D call: TRBD2 (6 bases). Trimming left V 4 bases short and J 1 base short, with 16 bases between. The CDR3 sequence is 16 residues long. The germline V gene encodes CDR1 SGDLS and CDR2 YYNGEE. The CDR3 region has the DNA TGTGCCAGCAGCCCAAGGACTACAACCGGCACAGATACGCAGTATTTT. This sequence encodes CASSPRTTTGTDTQYF.

The V and J genes are TRBV19 and TRBJ1-3; 10 bases align to TRBD1. The junction had 4 bases not matched to a gene; V was cut back by 4 bases and J by 4 bases. This CDR3 is 15 amino acids long. The germline V gene has CDR1 LNHDA and CDR2 SQIVND (reference sequence). The CDR3 DNA reads TGTGCCAGTAGTAGTTCGACAGGGGGCGGAAACACCATATATTTT. Translating it yields CASSSSTGGGNTIYF.

The genes are TRBV28 and TRBJ2-5; 9 bases match TRBD2. The V gene end was trimmed by 6 bases and the J gene end by 4 bases; junction bases not matched to a gene: 6. Germline V gene lookup returns CDR1 MDHEN and CDR2 SYDVKM. This CDR3 is built from 14 residues. The CDR3 is CASRAGGKVETQYF. CDR3 DNA sequence: TGTGCCAGCAGGGCGGGGGGGAAGGTAGAGACCCAGTACTTC.

The chain recombines TRBV20-1 with TRBJ2-7; D gene uncertain. Germline loops: CDR1 DFQATT, CDR2 SNEGSKA (reference sequence). V was clipped by 0 bases and J by 9 bases, with 9 bases between them. This CDR3 spans 11 amino acids. CDR3 protein: CSARDLSGQYF. DNA for the CDR3: TGCAGTGCTAGAGATCTTTCGGGGCAGTACTTC.

This clone was picked up a small number of times. V usage is TRBV6-2 or TRBV6-3 and J usage is TRBJ1-5; 7 bases are shared with TRBD1. The V gene end was trimmed by 4 bases and the J gene end by 6 bases; junction bases not matched to a gene: 6. CDR1 and CDR2 from the germline V gene are MNHEY and SVGEGT. The CDR3 runs 14 residues. This CDR3 is CASSSEGAPQPQHF. CDR3 DNA sequence: TGTGCCAGCAGTTCAGAGGGGGCGCCTCAGCCCCAGCATTTT.

The chain is built from TRBV7-3 and TRBJ2-2, with 13 bases aligning to TRBD2. J gave up 1 base and V 5 bases, and 4 bases lay outside the gene matches. Germline lookup yields CDR1 SGHTA and CDR2 FQGTGA. The CDR3 is 17 residues long. The CDR3 region has the DNA TGTGCCAGCAGCATCCGGACTAGCGGGGGGAACACCGGGGAGCTGTTTTTT. Protein product: CASSIRTSGGNTGELFF. The variable domain in full, with the rest retrieved from reference TRBV7-3 and TRBJ2-2, is GAGVSQTPSNKVTEKGKYVELRCDPISGHTALYWYRQSLGQGPEFLIYFQGTGAADDSGLPNDRFFAVRPEGSVSTLKIQRTERGDSAVYLCASSIRTSGGNTGELFFGEGSRLTVL.

The gene calls are TRBV23-1 and TRBJ1-6, with 9 bases lining up with TRBD1. TRBV23-1 counts as an open reading frame of uncertain function. This CDR3 comprises 22 residues. Trimming took 2 bases from V and 6 from J; bases not matched to a gene: 23. The CDR3 DNA is TGCGCCAGCAGTCAACCCCCTCCCGGGACAGGGCCAGTAATGAGATCTAATTCACCCCTCCACTTT. Protein: CASSQPPPGTGPVMRSNSPLHF.

The chain combines TRBV4-3 with TRBJ2-7; 7 positions agree with TRBD2. The V gene's germline CDR1 is LGHNA and CDR2 YSLEER. The CDR3 spans 16 residues. Trimming took 0 bases from V and 0 from J; bases not matched to a gene: 5. CDR3 bases: TGCGCCAGCAGCCAAGAGGGGGGGGGACCCTCCTACGAGCAGTACTTC. Translation gives CASSQEGGGPSYEQYF.

The rearrangement uses TRBV3-1 (or the pseudogene TRBV3-2) and TRBJ1-1, with D perhaps matching TRBD1 (5 bases). The CDR3 covers 14 residues. Germline loops: CDR1 LGHDT, CDR2 YNNKEL (reference sequence). V was cut by 7 bases and J by 4 bases, with 16 bases left in between. The CDR3 coding sequence is TGTGCCAGCAAGACCCAGGGCCGAGGCACTGAAGCTTTCTTT. This encodes CASKTQGRGTEAFF.

This chain connects TRBV7-2 to TRBJ2-5; TRBD1 is a possible D gene (6 bases). The V end was cut by 5 bases, the J end by 4 bases, with 20 bases between. The CDR3 covers 16 residues. The germline V gene encodes CDR1 SGHTA and CDR2 FQGNSA. Written as DNA, the CDR3 is TGTGCCAGCAGCCCTCCTCAGGGGCCAAGAGGAGAGACCCAGTACTTC. Encoded protein: CASSPPQGPRGETQYF.

This sequence joins TRBV12-3 or TRBV12-4 and TRBJ2-5, with a weak D call TRBD2 (5 bases). The CDR3 is 12 amino acids. V was clipped by 6 bases and J by 5 bases, with 10 bases between them. The CDR3 sequence is CASSFGVETQYF. For the CDR3, the DNA is TGTGCCAGCAGCTTCGGGGTGGAGACCCAGTACTTC.

The chain carries TRBV29-1 and TRBJ2-2, with TRBD2 matching 7 bases. The J segment lost 4 bases and the V segment lost 4 bases, leaving 12 bases of the junction unmatched. CDR3 length: 16 amino acids. Per germline, CDR1 SQVTM and CDR2 ANQGSEA. Here the CDR3 reads CSVVTPLADLTGELFF. For the CDR3, the DNA is TGCAGCGTTGTCACCCCCCTAGCGGACCTCACCGGGGAGCTGTTTTTT.

The chain recombines TRBV27 with TRBJ1-3; possibly TRBD1 for D (6 bases). V lost 5 bases and J 2 bases, leaving 22 bases between the germline ends. CDR3 size: 18 residues. Germline V gives CDR1 MNHEY, CDR2 SMNVEV (reference sequence). The CDR3 region has the DNA TGTGCCAGCAGTCCGGGGGGGCCGGGGACGAGGACTGGAAACACCATATATTTT. Protein sequence: CASSPGGPGTRTGNTIYF.

This clone was seen a handful of times. The V and J genes are TRBV30 and TRBJ1-2; D not resolved. The CDR3 covers 12 residues. Germline CDR1 and CDR2: GTSNPN and SVGIG (reference sequence). Between the trimmed V and J ends, which lost 4 bases and 4 bases, there was a span of 10 bases. The DNA of the CDR3 is TGTGCCTGGACAGACACTGTCTATGGCTACACCTTC. It encodes CAWTDTVYGYTF. The variable domain in full, with the rest retrieved from reference TRBV30 and TRBJ1-2, is SQTIHQWPATLVQPVGSPLSLECTVEGTSNPNLYWYRQAAGRGLQLLFYSVGIGQISSEVPQNLSASRPQDRQFILSSKKLLLSDSGFYLCAWTDTVYGYTFGSGTRLTVV.

This chain joins TRBV7-2 and TRBJ1-2; D gene unclear. The CDR3 length is 14 residues. V was pared by 0 bases and J by 7 bases, with 12 bases between. Germline V CDR1 and CDR2: SGHTA, FQGNSA. The CDR3 sequence is CASSLAGGYSGYTF. DNA of the CDR3: TGTGCCAGCAGCTTAGCGGGAGGGTACAGTGGCTACACCTTC.

This chain uses TRBV13 with TRBJ2-2; the match to TRBD2 covers 7 bases. This CDR3 comprises 15 residues. The J segment lost 9 bases and the V segment lost 1 base, leaving 8 bases of the junction unmatched. The V gene's germline CDR1 is PRHDT and CDR2 FYEKMQ (reference sequence). The CDR3 sequence: CASSLEQRGTRELFF. For the CDR3, the DNA is TGTGCCAGCAGCTTAGAACAGCGGGGAACGCGGGAGCTGTTTTTT. The full variable domain, completed using reference TRBV13 and TRBJ2-2, is AAGVIQSPRHLIKEKRETATLKCYPIPRHDTVYWYQQGPGQDPQFLISFYEKMQSDKGSIPDRFSAQQFSDYHSELNMSSLELGDSALYFCASSLEQRGTRELFFGEGSRLTVL.

The rearrangement links TRBV9 to TRBJ2-3; TRBD2 matches 9 bases. This CDR3 region has 18 residues. Germline V CDR1 and CDR2: SGDLS, YYNGEE. After removal of 3 bases from V and 4 bases from J, the junction contained 15 bases not matched to a gene. CDR3 coding DNA: TGTGCCAGCAGCGCGGCTTCTCCGGGCGGGGGGGAGGCAGATACGCAGTATTTT. It specifies CASSAASPGGGEADTQYF.

The rearrangement joins TRBV11-3 to TRBJ2-3; TRBD1 agrees at 7 bases. This CDR3 is 16 amino acids long. In germline, CDR1 is SGHNT, CDR2 YENEEA. V dropped 4 bases and J dropped 2; count of bases not matched to a gene: 9. CDR3 sequence reads: CASSSQHRGNTDTQYF. CDR3 nucleotide sequence: TGTGCCAGCAGCTCACAACACAGGGGAAACACAGATACGCAGTATTTT.

The gene calls are TRBV7-2 and TRBJ2-1, with D perhaps matching TRBD2 (5 bases). Trimming took 4 bases from V and 6 from J, leaving 13 bases between them. The CDR3 runs 14 residues. CDR1 is SGHTA and CDR2 is FQGNSA in the germline V gene. The CDR3 sequence: CASSSGSVGNEQFF. CDR3 DNA sequence: TGTGCCAGCAGCTCGGGGAGTGTCGGCAATGAGCAGTTCTTC.